A single sample gave rise to the 30 T cell receptor beta chains below, sequenced in a study of spatial heterogeneity in lung cancer. TCRdb re-analysed the 5' RACE reads in MiXCR, keeping a single row per CDR3 protein. There are approximately 40,000 distinct CDR3 sequences in the sample; 12% to 15% occur only once, and 55% to 65% lies in the top ten. The time point: sample taken at primary tumor resection. No cell sorting; template was whole RNA from tumor, lung tissue or PBMC. The sequences come from PBMCs, collected at surgery. Source of these receptors: a male donor with early-stage non-small cell lung cancer.

The chain recombines TRBV11-2 with TRBJ1-1; weak D call: TRBD1 (6 bases). The CDR3 contains 15 residues. Between the trimmed V and J ends, which lost 1 base and 0 bases, there was a span of 9 bases. Germline assignment: CDR1 SGHAT and CDR2 FQNNGV. CDR3 amino acids: CASSLAQGLNTEAFF. In DNA, the CDR3 is TGTGCCAGCAGCTTAGCCCAGGGGCTGAACACTGAAGCTTTCTTT.

The J gene is TRBJ1-1, the V gene TRBV7-9, with TRBD1 matching 9 bases. The CDR3 extends over 13 amino acids. Per germline, CDR1 SEHNR and CDR2 FQNEAQ (reference sequence). Losses at the gene ends were 5 bases for V and 11 bases for J; bases not matched to a gene: 9. The CDR3 is CASSQNRGRSAFF. CDR3 DNA sequence: TGTGCCAGCAGCCAAAACAGGGGGCGGTCGGCTTTCTTT. Complete variable domain (other parts from reference TRBV7-9 and TRBJ1-1): DTGVSQNPRHKITKRGQNVTFRCDPISEHNRLYWYRQTLGQGPEFLTYFQNEAQLEKSRLLSDRFSAERPKGSFSTLEIQRTEQGDSAMYLCASSQNRGRSAFFGQGTRLTVV.

The rearrangement joins TRBV4-2 to TRBJ2-5; 10 bases map to TRBD2. CDR3 length: 15 amino acids. Germline V gives CDR1 LGHNA, CDR2 YNFKEQ. V gave up 4 bases and J gave up 2 bases; unmatched junction bases: 4. The CDR3 region is CASSPGLAVQETQYF. The CDR3 DNA sequence: TGTGCCAGCAGCCCCGGACTAGCGGTGCAAGAGACCCAGTACTTC.

This clonotype was counted a few times. The J gene is TRBJ1-5, the V gene TRBV2, with a possible D match to TRBD1 (5 bases). V lost 2 bases to trimming and J lost 2 bases, with 7 bases between them. CDR3 length: 14 residues. Germline V CDR1 and CDR2: SNHLY, FYNNEI. CDR3 sequence (DNA): TGTGCCAGCAGTGAACAGGGACGCAATCAGCCCCAGCATTTT. As protein: CASSEQGRNQPQHF.

Ten or more counts support this clonotype. The gene calls are TRBV6-5 and TRBJ1-5; D may be TRBD1 (5 bases). The CDR3 runs to 18 residues. V lost 2 bases and J lost 0, with 17 bases in between. Germline CDR1 MNHEY, CDR2 SVGAGI. The CDR3 protein is CASSYKFRDGNSNQPQHF. Here the CDR3 DNA reads TGTGCCAGCAGTTACAAATTCCGGGACGGAAATAGCAATCAGCCCCAGCATTTT.

This clonotype was found a few times. The chain links TRBV5-1 to TRBJ1-6, with 7 bases fitting TRBD1. Germline V CDR1 and CDR2: SGHRS, YFSETQ. J was trimmed by 9 bases and V by 4 bases; bases with no gene match: 7. This CDR3 contains 14 residues. CDR3 amino acids: CASSLTGSGSPLHF. CDR3 in DNA: TGCGCCAGCAGCCTGACAGGGAGCGGTTCACCCCTCCACTTT.

In the case of this clonotype: Here the CDR3 omits its conserved ending phenylalanine or tryptophan, so a read error is the likely source. The V call is TRBV12-3 or TRBV12-4, the J call TRBJ2-3; D call uncertain. There are 14 residues in the CDR3. Trimming took off 10 bases at V and 0 bases at J, with 14 bases between the two ends. CDR3 nucleotide sequence: TGTGCCACTAAAGACTTCTCTAGCACAGATACGCAGTATCTT. It translates to CATKDFSSTDTQYL.

The V gene is TRBV2, the J gene TRBJ2-7, with 9 bases identical to TRBD2. The length of the CDR3 is 13 residues. Per the germline V gene, CDR1 is SNHLY and CDR2 is FYNNEI. V trimming: 9 bases; J trimming: 0 bases; junction bases outside the gene matches: 3. The chain's CDR3 is CASSGGYSYEQYF. The CDR3 region has the DNA TGTGCCAGTAGCGGGGGATACTCCTACGAGCAGTACTTC.

This clonotype has a count of ten or more. The V gene is TRBV5-1, the J gene TRBJ2-7; tentatively, D is TRBD1 (5 bases). The CDR3 is 14 residues long. The germline V gene encodes CDR1 SGHRS and CDR2 YFSETQ. V was shortened by 1 base and J by 0 bases, with 8 bases between the two germline ends. In nucleotides, the CDR3 is TGCGCCAGCAGCTTGCCAGGGCCCTCCTACGAGCAGTACTTC. This codes for CASSLPGPSYEQYF.

This clonotype was seen repeatedly, ten times or more. The chain employs TRBV4-2 and TRBJ1-1; TRBD1 is a possible D gene (6 bases). The CDR3 consists of 15 residues. CDR1 is LGHNA, CDR2 YNFKEQ, per germline. Trimming took off 6 bases at V and 0 bases at J, with 14 bases between the two ends. The CDR3 DNA reads TGTGCCAGCAGAACAGGGTTAACGGTGAACACTGAAGCTTTCTTT. It encodes CASRTGLTVNTEAFF.

This clonotype was detected ten times or more. The chain joins TRBV5-1 to TRBJ2-7, with TRBD2 matching 14 bases. The CDR3 contains 14 residues. Germline lookup yields CDR1 SGHRS and CDR2 YFSETQ. The V gene end was trimmed by 3 bases and the J gene end by 10 bases; junction bases not matched to a gene: 6. The CDR3: CASSWGTSGSDQYF. For the CDR3, the DNA is TGCGCCAGCAGCTGGGGGACTAGCGGGAGCGATCAGTACTTC.

This CDR3 is CASSLTATGQETQYF. For the CDR3, the DNA is TGTGCCAGCAGCTTAACCGCTACAGGGCAGGAGACCCAGTACTTC. The chain uses TRBV11-1 and TRBJ2-5; D is perhaps TRBD1 (6 bases). In germline, CDR1 is SGHAT, CDR2 FQDESV (reference sequence). The CDR3 has 15 amino acids. Trimming cost V 2 bases and J 5 bases, with 15 bases left between them.

The chain combines TRBV11-1 with TRBJ1-2; 7 bases agree with TRBD1. Losses at the gene ends were 4 bases for V and 3 bases for J; bases not matched to a gene: 8. This CDR3 comprises 15 residues. CDR1 SGHAT and CDR2 FQDESV come from the germline V gene (reference sequence). The CDR3 DNA reads as TGTGCCAGCAGCTCACTAACAGGGGTGGACTATGGCTACACCTTC. Its protein product is CASSSLTGVDYGYTF.

The V call is TRBV27, the J call TRBJ1-6, with D possibly TRBD1 on 5 matching bases. V lost 1 base, J lost 5 bases, and 9 bases lay in between. The length of the CDR3 is 15 residues. The V gene's germline CDR1 is MNHEY and CDR2 SMNVEV (reference sequence). The DNA for the CDR3 is TGTGCCAGCAGTTTATGGGGCAAAGATAATTCACCCCTCCACTTT. Translating it yields CASSLWGKDNSPLHF.

This clonotype turned up a few times. This chain connects TRBV7-2 to TRBJ2-1, with 8 nucleotides matching TRBD2. The CDR3 totals 14 residues. Trimming at V came to 6 bases and at J to 3 bases, leaving 4 bases not matched to a gene. The germline CDR1 and CDR2 sequences are SGHTA and FQGNSA. CDR3 loop: CASRDTSGYNEQFF. The CDR3, as DNA: TGTGCCAGCAGGGATACTAGCGGCTACAATGAGCAGTTCTTC.

This rearrangement joins TRBV4-1 to TRBJ2-2, with TRBD1 identical over 8 bases. Germline V gives CDR1 MGHRA, CDR2 YSYEKL. V gave up 5 bases and J gave up 7 bases; unmatched junction bases: 6. This CDR3 contains 14 residues. The CDR3 sequence: CASSLDREIGELFF. The CDR3 bases are TGCGCCAGCAGCTTGGACAGGGAGATCGGGGAGCTGTTTTTT.

The chain employs TRBV6-2 or TRBV6-3 and TRBJ1-5, with 7 bases matching TRBD1. V gave up 2 bases and J gave up 6 bases; unmatched junction bases: 4. Germline V gene data show CDR1 as MNHEY and CDR2 as SVGEGT. This CDR3 contains 14 residues. CDR3 sequence reads: CASSYLQGGQPQHF. CDR3 in DNA: TGTGCCAGCAGTTACCTGCAGGGGGGTCAGCCCCAGCATTTT.

In this sample, this clonotype turned up a few times. The rearrangement joins TRBV7-2 to TRBJ1-5; D is possibly TRBD1 (5 bases). V lost 3 bases and J lost 2, with 11 bases in between. The V gene's germline CDR1 is SGHTA and CDR2 FQGNSA. This CDR3 spans 15 amino acids. The CDR3 sequence is CASSLWDGGNQPQHF. CDR3 DNA: TGTGCCAGCAGCTTGTGGGACGGGGGCAATCAGCCCCAGCATTTT.

The rearrangement uses TRBV18 and TRBJ1-5, with D perhaps matching TRBD1 (5 bases). CDR3 size: 16 residues. Trimming took off 3 bases at V and 5 bases at J, with 17 bases between the two ends. Germline CDR1 KGHSH, CDR2 LQKENI. The CDR3 loop reads CASSPPLGQGDQPQHF. CDR3 sequence (DNA): TGTGCCAGCTCACCTCCCCTAGGGCAGGGTGATCAGCCCCAGCATTTT. Full variable domain (rest looked up from reference TRBV18 and TRBJ1-5): NAGVMQNPRHLVRRRGQEARLRCSPMKGHSHVYWYRQLPEEGLKFMVYLQKENIIDESGMPKERFSAEFPKEGPSILRIQQVVRGDSAAYFCASSPPLGQGDQPQHFGDGTRLSIL.

The chain links TRBV5-4 to TRBJ2-5, with 8 bases matching TRBD2. This CDR3 region has 15 residues. The trim removed 6 bases at V and 2 bases at J, leaving 9 bases unmatched. Germline assignment: CDR1 SGHNT and CDR2 YYREEE (reference sequence). The CDR3 here is CASTRGGRRQETQYF. The CDR3 DNA follows: TGTGCCAGCACCCGAGGCGGGAGGAGACAAGAGACCCAGTACTTC.

The chain couples TRBV19 to TRBJ2-3; D gene unclear. Trimming cost V 5 bases and J 4 bases, with 4 bases left between them. Per the germline V gene, CDR1 is LNHDA and CDR2 is SQIVND (reference sequence). This CDR3 spans 11 amino acids. For the CDR3, the DNA is TGTGCCAGTAGTGGCTCAGATACGCAGTATTTT. Translated, it gives CASSGSDTQYF.

This clonotype was detected ten times or more. V gene TRBV24-1 combines with J gene TRBJ1-3; D is ambiguous. The V end was cut by 3 bases, the J end by 3 bases, with 8 bases between. Germline-derived CDR1 and CDR2 are KGHDR and SFDVKD. The CDR3 spans 14 residues. DNA of the CDR3: TGTGCCACCAGTGATCCCATAGGTGGAAACACCATATATTTT. It is translated as CATSDPIGGNTIYF.

This clonotype has a handful of counts. V gene TRBV7-6 combines with J gene TRBJ2-7; D is undetermined. The V end lost 1 base, the J end lost 5 bases, and 6 bases lay between the germline ends. Looked up from germline, CDR1 is SGHVS and CDR2 is FNYEAQ. The CDR3 has 12 residues. The CDR3 sequence is CASSLVWDEQYF. CDR3 DNA: TGTGCCAGCAGCTTAGTCTGGGACGAGCAGTACTTC.

This clonotype has a count of ten or more. The rearrangement links TRBV2 to TRBJ2-1, with TRBD1 matching over 9 bases. Trimming removed 6 bases from V and 9 bases from J; junction bases left unmatched: 12. The CDR3 is 15 amino acids. Germline V gene sequence: CDR1 SNHLY, CDR2 FYNNEI. CDR3 nucleotide sequence: TGTGCCAGCAGCAATACAGGGGGCTTACAGGGTGAGCAGTTCTTC. Encoded protein: CASSNTGGLQGEQFF.

CDR3 loop: CASSSGVLPLHF. The CDR3 nucleotides are TGTGCCAGCAGTTCAGGGGTTTTACCCCTCCACTTT. This chain connects TRBV6-6 to TRBJ1-6, with D perhaps TRBD1 (6 bases). Per germline, CDR1 MNHNY and CDR2 SVGAGI (reference sequence). V was pared by 4 bases and J by 12 bases, with 10 bases between. CDR3 length: 12 residues.

This clonotype has at least ten counts. The chain is built from TRBV5-1 and TRBJ2-5; TRBD1 matches 7 bases. The CDR3 is made up of 14 amino acids. J gave up 2 bases and V 2 bases, and 3 bases lay outside the gene matches. Looked up from germline, CDR1 is SGHRS and CDR2 is YFSETQ. The CDR3 here is CASSFYRGQETQYF. The CDR3 DNA reads as TGCGCCAGCAGCTTTTACAGGGGACAAGAGACCCAGTACTTC.

This clonotype was counted between two and nine times. The rearrangement joins TRBV7-6 to TRBJ2-1; TRBD2 might be the D (6 bases). The CDR3 has 17 amino acids. CDR1 and CDR2 from the germline V gene are SGHVS and FNYEAQ. Trimming took off 1 base at V and 8 bases at J, with 21 bases between the two ends. CDR3 loop: CASSLVGRELLTDEQFF. The DNA for the CDR3 is TGTGCCAGCAGCTTAGTCGGACGGGAGCTTCTTACGGATGAGCAGTTCTTC.

This clonotype was counted many times. The CDR3 spells CSASIGRAGANVLTF. CDR3 nucleotides: TGCAGTGCGAGCATTGGGAGGGCTGGGGCCAACGTCCTGACTTTC. This rearrangement joins TRBV20-1 to TRBJ2-6; 7 bases line up with TRBD2. Germline CDR1 and CDR2: DFQATT and SNEGSKA (reference sequence). V gave up 6 bases and J gave up 2 bases; unmatched junction bases: 7. The CDR3 sequence is 15 residues long.

The chain is built from TRBV7-2 and TRBJ1-3; D gene uncertain. This CDR3 comprises 16 residues. The V end was cut by 5 bases, the J end by 0 bases, with 14 bases between. Germline CDR1 reads SGHTA; CDR2 reads FQGNSA. In nucleotides, the CDR3 is TGTGCCAGCAGCCCCATAGCGGCAGGCTCTGGAAACACCATATATTTT. Its protein product is CASSPIAAGSGNTIYF.

The chain is built from TRBV12-3 or TRBV12-4 and TRBJ2-2; perhaps TRBD2 as D (6 bases). This CDR3 region has 12 residues. Trimming removed 5 bases at V and 5 bases at J, with 6 bases between. DNA for the CDR3: TGTGCCAGCAGTCGGGGGACCGGGGAGCTGTTTTTT. It encodes CASSRGTGELFF.